This passage covers 24 T cell receptor beta chains from one sample sequenced in a study of early T cells in non-severe SARS-CoV-2 infection. TCRdb re-called the 5' RACE reads through MiXCR, storing one row per CDR3 protein. This table holds over 35,000 distinct CDR3 sequences, 4.6% found once. Specimen: whole blood. The receptors shown here come from an adult who was a healthcare worker with PCR-confirmed SARS-CoV-2 infection or an uninfected control (not recorded which).

V is TRBV7-9 and J is TRBJ2-2; 11 bases agree with TRBD2. In germline, CDR1 is SEHNR, CDR2 FQNEAQ (reference sequence). The V segment lost 6 bases and the J segment 4 bases; nucleotides outside the gene matches: 4. The CDR3 has 15 residues. The CDR3 nucleotides read TGTGCCAGCAGTCCCGGGACTAGCGGCACCGGGGAGCTGTTTTTT. Protein: CASSPGTSGTGELFF. The full variable domain, with the rest looked up from reference TRBV7-9 and TRBJ2-2, is DTGVSQNPRHKITKRGQNVTFRCDPISEHNRLYWYRQTLGQGPEFLTYFQNEAQLEKSRLLSDRFSAERPKGSFSTLEIQRTEQGDSAMYLCASSPGTSGTGELFFGEGSRLTVL.

The table lists this clonotype with many counts. The rearrangement joins TRBV12-3 or TRBV12-4 to TRBJ1-1, with unresolved D. The CDR3 totals 14 residues. Trimming stripped 7 bases from V and 2 bases from J, with 14 bases between. As DNA, the CDR3 is TGTGCCAGCACCCGCCGGACGGGAAACACTGAAGCTTTCTTT. It specifies CASTRRTGNTEAFF.

V usage is TRBV7-9 and J usage is TRBJ2-5; tentatively, D is TRBD1 (6 bases). The CDR3 spans 14 residues. CDR1 SEHNR and CDR2 FQNEAQ come from the germline V gene (reference sequence). V lost 4 bases to trimming and J lost 4 bases, with 13 bases between them. The CDR3 protein is CASSSSGQTETQYF. The CDR3, as DNA: TGTGCCAGCAGCTCCTCCGGACAGACAGAGACCCAGTACTTC.

This clonotype was seen only once. This chain uses TRBV6-6 with TRBJ2-5, with D possibly matching TRBD2 (5 bases). With 1 base removed from V and 3 bases from J, the gap between germline ends came to 15 bases. Germline V lookup: CDR1 MNHNY, CDR2 SVGAGI (reference sequence). The CDR3 covers 16 residues. The CDR3 here is CASSYWPGSKKETQYF. CDR3 sequence (DNA): TGTGCCAGCAGTTACTGGCCGGGGAGTAAAAAAGAGACCCAGTACTTC.

There are a few counts of this clonotype. The V gene is TRBV6-6, the J gene TRBJ1-2; D is possibly TRBD1 (5 bases). Germline V CDR1 and CDR2: MNHNY, SVGAGI (reference sequence). The CDR3 sequence is 15 residues long. Trimming shortened V by 0 bases and J by 8 bases, and 16 bases separated the two germline ends. This CDR3 reads CASSYSSTSREGYTF. DNA for the CDR3: TGTGCCAGCAGTTACTCTTCCACCTCCAGGGAGGGCTACACCTTC.

This clonotype was seen ten or more times. V usage is TRBV18 and J usage is TRBJ1-2, with D perhaps TRBD1 (5 bases). Germline assignment: CDR1 KGHSH and CDR2 LQKENI. V was cut by 3 bases and J by 6 bases, with 14 bases left in between. The CDR3 consists of 14 residues. Here the CDR3 reads CASSPIRDLDGYTF. CDR3 nucleotide sequence: TGTGCCAGCTCACCGATCAGGGATCTAGATGGCTACACCTTC.

This clonotype was counted only a few times. The rearrangement uses TRBV7-8 and TRBJ1-4, with no clear D. There are 14 residues in the CDR3. Germline V lookup: CDR1 SGHVS, CDR2 FQNEAQ. V lost 5 bases and J 7 bases, leaving 14 bases between the germline ends. The CDR3: CASSPGRLGEKLFF. The CDR3 region has the DNA TGTGCCAGCAGCCCCGGGAGGTTGGGTGAAAAACTGTTTTTT.

This clonotype showed up many times. The chain is built from TRBV29-1 and TRBJ1-1; D not certain. The CDR3 sequence is 12 residues long. Germline V gene lookup returns CDR1 SQVTM and CDR2 ANQGSEA. The V end lost 6 bases, the J end lost 1 base, and 9 bases lay between the germline ends. The CDR3 loop is CSVVQTNTEAFF. As DNA, the CDR3 is TGCAGCGTAGTACAGACGAACACTGAAGCTTTCTTT. Supplemented by reference TRBV29-1 and TRBJ1-1, the full variable domain reads SAVISQKPSRDICQRGTSLTIQCQVDSQVTMMFWYRQQPGQSLTLIATANQGSEATYESGFVIDKFPISRPNLTFSTLTVSNMSPEDSSIYLCSVVQTNTEAFFGQGTRLTVV.

This clonotype was seen many times. The V and J genes are TRBV6-5 and TRBJ2-1; a possible D gene is TRBD2 (5 bases). Germline loops: CDR1 MNHEY, CDR2 SVGAGI. V was clipped by 0 bases and J by 8 bases, with 8 bases between them. This CDR3 has 13 amino acids. The CDR3 DNA sequence: TGTGCCAGCAGTTACTCTTGGGGAGATGAGCAGTTCTTC. It codes for CASSYSWGDEQFF.

This clonotype has a count of ten or more. The chain joins TRBV6-5 to TRBJ2-7; D tentatively reads TRBD1 or TRBD2 (5 bases each). This CDR3 has 12 residues. Germline V gene sequence: CDR1 MNHEY, CDR2 SVGAGI. The V end was cut by 4 bases, the J end by 13 bases, with 17 bases between. As DNA, the CDR3 is TGTGCCAGCAGTTCGCCTAGCCGGGGCGTTTACTTC. This gives the protein CASSSPSRGVYF.

Many counts were recorded for this clonotype. V usage is TRBV2 and J usage is TRBJ2-7; D is possibly TRBD1 (5 bases). Trimming removed 6 bases at V and 5 bases at J, with 11 bases between. CDR3 length: 12 residues. CDR1 is SNHLY and CDR2 is FYNNEI in the germline V gene. The CDR3 DNA follows: TGTGCCAGCAGCATAAGACAGCACGAGCAGTACTTC. Protein sequence: CASSIRQHEQYF.

This clonotype was recorded at least ten times. The chain links TRBV12-3 or TRBV12-4 to TRBJ2-7, with D unclear. Trimming shortened V by 6 bases and J by 0 bases, and 3 bases separated the two germline ends. The CDR3 extends over 11 amino acids. The CDR3: CASSTSYEQYF. The CDR3 DNA sequence: TGTGCCAGCAGCACCTCCTACGAGCAGTACTTC.

This clonotype has at least ten counts. V gene TRBV20-1 combines with J gene TRBJ2-1; D possibly corresponds to TRBD2 (6 bases). The CDR3 sequence is 14 residues long. The germline V gene encodes CDR1 DFQATT and CDR2 SNEGSKA (reference sequence). Between the trimmed V and J ends, which lost 7 bases and 8 bases, there was a span of 21 bases. The DNA of the CDR3 is TGCAGTGTTAACGAACTAGCTACGATCGATGAGCAGTTCTTC. Translating gives CSVNELATIDEQFF.

This clonotype was detected many times. Here the CDR3 DNA reads TGTGCCAGCAGTTTACAGAATGAGCAGTTCTTC. Translated, it gives CASSLQNEQFF. The chain combines TRBV28 with TRBJ2-1; D unclear. The V and J ends lost 2 bases and 7 bases respectively, with 3 bases between them. The CDR3 runs 11 residues. The V gene's germline CDR1 is MDHEN and CDR2 SYDVKM.

The chain is built from TRBV10-3 and TRBJ2-2; no definite D call. Germline CDR1 reads ENHRY; CDR2 reads SYGVKD. V shed 4 bases and J shed 6 bases, with 9 bases lying between them. The CDR3 extends over 13 amino acids. DNA for the CDR3: TGTGCCATCAGTGGATTGGGTTCCGGGGAGCTGTTTTTT. It translates to CAISGLGSGELFF.

This clonotype appeared a few times. The CDR3 nucleotides are TGTGCCAGTAGTAAACTCTATGGCTACACCTTC. The encoded protein is CASSKLYGYTF. V is TRBV19 and J is TRBJ1-2, with unresolved D. Per germline, CDR1 LNHDA and CDR2 SQIVND (reference sequence). The V end was cut by 4 bases, the J end by 4 bases, with 4 bases between. CDR3 length: 11 amino acids.

This clonotype was observed at least ten times. In nucleotides, the CDR3 is TGCAGTGCTAGAGGGGGGTCCGAGCAGTTCTTC. It translates to CSARGGSEQFF. This chain joins TRBV20-1 and TRBJ2-1; D may correspond to TRBD1 or TRBD2 (5 bases each). Trimming left V 1 base short and J 10 bases short, with 8 bases between. Germline loops: CDR1 DFQATT, CDR2 SNEGSKA (reference sequence). There are 11 residues in the CDR3.

This rearrangement joins TRBV2 to TRBJ2-3; weak D call: TRBD2 (6 bases). The CDR3 has 15 residues. V gave up 9 bases and J gave up 6 bases, with 22 bases separating them. Germline-derived CDR1 and CDR2 are SNHLY and FYNNEI. This CDR3 reads CASLSGEGYSDTQYF. CDR3 sequence (DNA): TGTGCCAGTCTGTCGGGGGAAGGATATTCGGATACGCAGTATTTT.

This clonotype qualifies as medium-sized. The CDR3 DNA reads as TGCAGTGCTCTCCGAGGAGGGAACTACGAGCAGTACTTC. Protein: CSALRGGNYEQYF. The chain combines TRBV20-1 with TRBJ2-7, with D possibly being TRBD2 (6 bases). V was cut by 5 bases and J by 3 bases, with 14 bases left in between. Germline CDR1 is DFQATT and CDR2 is SNEGSKA (reference sequence). The CDR3 is 13 amino acids.

This clonotype was seen many times. This CDR3 reads CASSPRDSTYEQYF. In DNA, the CDR3 is TGTGCCAGCAGCCCCCGGGACTCAACCTACGAGCAGTACTTC. This chain connects TRBV3-1 to TRBJ2-7; tentatively, D is TRBD2 (6 bases). Germline values: CDR1 LGHDT, CDR2 YNNKEL (reference sequence). This CDR3 spans 14 amino acids. Trimming took off 4 bases at V and 2 bases at J, with 12 bases between the two ends.

This clonotype was detected ten times or more. The chain has TRBV13 and TRBJ2-5, with D perhaps assigned TRBD1 or TRBD2 (6 bases each). The CDR3 has 13 residues. Germline CDR1 is PRHDT and CDR2 is FYEKMQ (reference sequence). V lost 3 bases and J lost 4, with 9 bases in between. CDR3 in DNA: TGTGCCAGCAGCTTGGGGGGCTTAGAGACCCAGTACTTC. Translation: CASSLGGLETQYF.

Many counts were recorded for this clonotype. The chain recombines TRBV5-1 with TRBJ2-2; D ambiguous. This CDR3 contains 14 residues. Germline V gene sequence: CDR1 SGHRS, CDR2 YFSETQ. V lost 5 bases to trimming and J lost 0 bases, with 8 bases between them. The DNA of the CDR3 is TGCGCCAGCAGGGATTACGCGAACACCGGGGAGCTGTTTTTT. It is translated as CASRDYANTGELFF.

This clonotype was observed at least ten times. V and J are TRBV19 and TRBJ1-2, with D unclear. Germline V lookup: CDR1 LNHDA, CDR2 SQIVND (reference sequence). The CDR3 is 13 residues long. The V end was cut by 3 bases, the J end by 4 bases, with 9 bases between. DNA of the CDR3: TGTGCCAGTAGTATGGCGACGGCCTATGGCTACACCTTC. Its protein product is CASSMATAYGYTF.

The V gene is TRBV29-1, the J gene TRBJ1-1, with D possibly matching TRBD1 (5 bases). Germline V gene lookup returns CDR1 SQVTM and CDR2 ANQGSEA. This CDR3 comprises 11 residues. Trimming cost V 6 bases and J 6 bases, with 11 bases left between them. The CDR3 is CSVRVGAEAFF. CDR3 nucleotides: TGCAGCGTCCGGGTAGGGGCTGAAGCTTTCTTT.